These 30 T cell receptor beta chains were all obtained from the same sample, sequenced in a study of regulatory T cells in long-lasting Graves disease. Time point here: persistent/refractory GD, antithyroid drugs over 5 years with positive TRAb. PBMCs were the source of the RNA used for TCR sequencing. Arm-PCR of CDR3 regions and iRepertoire HTBI primers were used to build TCR beta libraries. A single record per CDR3 protein comes from TCRdb applying MiXCR to the multiplex PCR reads. Of 350,000 to 450,000 distinct CDR3 sequences listed, 20% to 25% are singletons. Source: peripheral blood mononuclear cells (PBMCs), taken when the disease was refractory, from a patient treated with antithyroid drugs. These receptors originate from a female donor with Graves disease.

V usage is TRBV29-1 and J usage is TRBJ2-5; D possibly corresponds to TRBD1 (6 bases). The CDR3 spans 12 residues. CDR1 is SQVTM and CDR2 is ANQGSEA in the germline V gene. Trimming stripped 6 bases from V and 5 bases from J, with 13 bases between. CDR3: CSVRQVGETQYF. The CDR3, as DNA: TGCAGCGTACGACAGGTGGGGGAGACCCAGTACTTC.

The chain joins TRBV9 to TRBJ2-2, with D maybe TRBD1 (5 bases). CDR3 length equals 13 residues. Trimming removed 0 bases from V and 6 bases from J, with 6 bases in between. Germline V gene sequence: CDR1 SGDLS, CDR2 YYNGEE. CDR3 sequence (DNA): TGTGCCAGCAGCGTAGAAGGGGCCGGGGAGCTGTTTTTT. This encodes CASSVEGAGELFF.

This clonotype turned up a few times. The rearrangement joins TRBV18 to TRBJ1-1; D not certain. V lost 3 bases and J 10 bases, leaving 18 bases between the germline ends. CDR3 length: 14 residues. Germline V gene sequence: CDR1 KGHSH, CDR2 LQKENI. CDR3 in amino acids: CASSPDRIQVGAFF. The CDR3 DNA sequence: TGTGCCAGCTCACCTGATCGAATTCAGGTGGGAGCTTTCTTT. Variable domain in full (rest from reference TRBV18 and TRBJ1-1): NAGVMQNPRHLVRRRGQEARLRCSPMKGHSHVYWYRQLPEEGLKFMVYLQKENIIDESGMPKERFSAEFPKEGPSILRIQQVVRGDSAAYFCASSPDRIQVGAFFGQGTRLTVV.

This clonotype was picked up many times. The CDR3 DNA sequence: TGTGCCAGCCCACCCACCTCGGGACAGGTAAATCAGCCCCAGCATTTT. It yields the protein CASPPTSGQVNQPQHF. The chain combines TRBV28 with TRBJ1-5; 8 nucleotides line up with TRBD1. Trimming took 8 bases from V and 4 from J; bases not matched to a gene: 13. In germline, CDR1 is MDHEN, CDR2 SYDVKM. CDR3 length: 16 residues.

The CDR3 DNA reads as TGTGCCAGCAGTGAATGGGGGACAACTAATGAAAAACTGTTTTTT. Encoded protein: CASSEWGTTNEKLFF. This chain links TRBV6-1 with TRBJ1-4; D may be TRBD1 (5 bases). CDR3 length: 15 amino acids. The V end was cut by 2 bases, the J end by 0 bases, with 7 bases between. Germline V gene data show CDR1 as MNHNS and CDR2 as SASEGT.

There are many counts of this clonotype. The V gene is TRBV12-3 or TRBV12-4, the J gene TRBJ2-7; D is perhaps TRBD1 or TRBD2 (5 bases each). The CDR3 covers 15 residues. Trimming shortened V by 6 bases and J by 0 bases, and 15 bases separated the two germline ends. The CDR3 here is CASSRGREISYEQYF. The CDR3 DNA reads as TGTGCCAGCAGCCGGGGCAGGGAGATCTCCTACGAGCAGTACTTC.

The gene calls are TRBV27 and TRBJ1-1; D uncertain. The CDR3 loop spans 14 amino acids. Deletions cut 6 bases from V and 0 bases from J, with 11 bases between. Germline values: CDR1 MNHEY, CDR2 SMNVEV (reference sequence). CDR3 nucleotide sequence: TGTGCCAGCAGCACGGGAAATTTGAACACTGAAGCTTTCTTT. Its translation is CASSTGNLNTEAFF.

This chain connects TRBV14 to TRBJ2-7, with 7 nucleotides matching TRBD1. The V and J ends lost 0 bases and 3 bases, in that order; junction bases with no gene match: 8. The germline V gene has CDR1 SGHDN and CDR2 FVKESK. This CDR3 is 16 amino acids long. The CDR3 loop reads CASSQDHVTGFYEQYF. CDR3 nucleotides: TGTGCCAGCAGCCAAGATCATGTGACAGGGTTCTACGAGCAGTACTTC.

There are many counts of this clonotype. The gene calls are TRBV20-1 and TRBJ2-5; no clear D gene. Trimming took 2 bases from V and 4 from J, leaving 14 bases between them. The CDR3 is 14 amino acids. Per germline, CDR1 DFQATT and CDR2 SNEGSKA (reference sequence). CDR3 in amino acids: CSARNRAEGETQYF. DNA for the CDR3: TGCAGTGCTAGAAATAGGGCGGAAGGAGAGACCCAGTACTTC.

Concerning this clonotype: Compared with germline, one end of the junction differs, possibly owing to a read error. The chain combines TRBV29-1 with TRBJ2-2, with a weak D call TRBD2 (6 bases). The CDR3 runs to 16 residues. Germline V lookup: CDR1 SQVTM, CDR2 ANQGSEA. The CDR3 is CSVEDPGLHNTGGLFF. The CDR3 bases are TGCAGCGTTGAAGATCCGGGTCTCCACAACACCGGGGGGCTGTTTTTT.

In this sample, this clonotype turned up a few times. The junction and the germline gene differ at one end; a read error may be behind it. The chain joins TRBV5-1 to TRBJ1-1; D remains unclear. CDR3 length equals 13 residues. Germline V lookup: CDR1 SGHRS, CDR2 YFSETQ. CDR3 residues: CASSLTPNTEVFF. In nucleotides, the CDR3 is TGCGCCAGCAGCCTGACACCGAACACTGAAGTTTTCTTT.

This clonotype was observed many times. The limits of the CDR3 on the DNA are not certain, so only TCRdb's listed CDR3 is given. The chain is built from TRBV28 and TRBJ2-7; the table's D call TRBD1 went unverified against the DNA. Germline CDR1 is MDHEN and CDR2 is SYDVKM. The CDR3 is 16 residues long, ends included. This chain's CDR3 is CASSFGPGGAPYEQYF.

The V gene is TRBV6-1, the J gene TRBJ1-3, with TRBD1 as a possible D gene (6 bases). The CDR3 is made up of 14 amino acids. V was shortened by 7 bases and J by 2 bases, with 12 bases between the two germline ends. Per germline, CDR1 MNHNS and CDR2 SASEGT. CDR3 in amino acids: CASIDGGPGNTIYF. In DNA form, the CDR3 reads TGTGCCAGCATTGACGGGGGGCCTGGAAACACCATATATTTT.

V usage is TRBV7-2 and J usage is TRBJ2-2, with 8 positions matching TRBD2. This CDR3 region has 16 residues. V gave up 4 bases and J gave up 7 bases; unmatched junction bases: 11. The V gene's germline CDR1 is SGHTA and CDR2 FQGNSA. The CDR3, as DNA: TGTGCCAGCAGCTCCGGGGTAGCGGGGTTCGGCGGGGAGCTGTTTTTT. This translates into CASSSGVAGFGGELFF.

This clonotype occurred a few times. The chain employs TRBV20-1 and TRBJ1-5, with 10 bases identical to TRBD1. Trimming cost V 5 bases and J 0 bases; bases outside gene matches: 4. The CDR3 consists of 15 residues. The germline V gene encodes CDR1 DFQATT and CDR2 SNEGSKA (reference sequence). CDR3 in amino acids: CSAGQGGYSNQPQHF. The CDR3 nucleotides are TGCAGTGCTGGACAGGGGGGTTATAGCAATCAGCCCCAGCATTTT.

In its sample, this clonotype was seen many times. The chain employs TRBV2 and TRBJ1-5; TRBD1 aligns across 7 bases. The CDR3 sequence is 15 residues long. The J segment lost 1 base and the V segment lost 2 bases, leaving 2 bases of the junction unmatched. The germline V gene encodes CDR1 SNHLY and CDR2 FYNNEI. CDR3 nucleotide sequence: TGTGCCAGCAGTGAATCACAGGGGAGCAATCAGCCCCAGCATTTT. Translation gives CASSESQGSNQPQHF. Combining the CDR3 with reference TRBV2 and TRBJ1-5 gives the whole variable domain EPEVTQTPSHQVTQMGQEVILRCVPISNHLYFYWYRQILGQKVEFLVSFYNNEISEKSEIFDDQFSVERPDGSNFTLKIRSTKLEDSAMYFCASSESQGSNQPQHFGDGTRLSIL.

The J gene is TRBJ2-7, the V gene TRBV6-2 or TRBV6-3, with 9 bases that match TRBD1. The CDR3 has 13 amino acids. Per germline, CDR1 MNHEY and CDR2 SVGEGT. V shed 8 bases and J 6 bases; nucleotides not matched to a gene: 8. In DNA, the CDR3 is TGTGCCAGCGGGATACAACAGGGGGCCGAGCAGTACTTC. Translating it yields CASGIQQGAEQYF.

The table lists this clonotype with many counts. V gene TRBV28 combines with J gene TRBJ1-1; 8 positions match TRBD1. The CDR3 has 14 residues. Trimming at V came to 1 base and at J to 6 bases, leaving 4 bases not matched to a gene. Germline lookup yields CDR1 MDHEN and CDR2 SYDVKM. The CDR3 sequence: CASSLFTGGSEAFF. The CDR3 nucleotides are TGTGCCAGCAGTTTATTCACAGGGGGGTCTGAAGCTTTCTTT.

This clonotype was seen a few times. This chain uses TRBV15 with TRBJ2-7, with D perhaps matching TRBD1 or TRBD2 (5 bases each). V was pared by 5 bases and J by 0 bases, with 11 bases between. The CDR3 consists of 14 residues. The germline gives CDR1 LNHNV, CDR2 YYDKDF (reference sequence). CDR3 nucleotides: TGTGCCACCAGCCCGGGACGGAGCTCCTACGAGCAGTACTTC. This sequence encodes CATSPGRSSYEQYF.

This clonotype appeared a single time. A much larger clonotype is one base distant, so this may be a read error. The chain has TRBV5-5 and TRBJ2-5; D gene unclear. There are 15 residues in the CDR3. From germline, CDR1 is SGHKS and CDR2 YYEKEE (reference sequence). CDR3 nucleotide sequence: TGTGCCAGCAGCATTGAAGTTGTGCGACAAGAGACCCAGCACTTC. The encoded protein is CASSIEVVRQETQHF.

Worth noting for this clonotype: This may be a read error: a much more frequent sequence differs by one nucleotide. V usage is TRBV6-1 and J usage is TRBJ1-1; D remains ambiguous. CDR3 length equals 14 residues. From germline, CDR1 is MNHNS and CDR2 SASEGT. CDR3 residues: CATLAPGDYTEASF. In DNA form, the CDR3 reads TGTGCCACCCTTGCTCCTGGGGATTACACTGAAGCTTCCTTT.

In its sample, this clonotype was seen many times. The rearrangement joins TRBV12-5 to TRBJ1-1; D remains unclear. Trimming cost V 2 bases and J 1 base, with 5 bases left between them. CDR3 length equals 13 residues. Germline V lookup: CDR1 LGHNT, CDR2 FRNRAP. The CDR3 bases are TGTGCTAGTGGTTTGCCCGGGAACACTGAAGCTTTCTTT. As protein: CASGLPGNTEAFF.

This clonotype appeared a few times. The chain recombines TRBV7-2 with TRBJ2-6; D is possibly TRBD2 (5 bases). Germline CDR1 reads SGHTA; CDR2 reads FQGNSA. This CDR3 is built from 16 residues. Trimming cost V 1 base and J 4 bases, with 11 bases left between them. The CDR3 nucleotides are TGTGCCAGCAGCTTAGTCGTTACGGGGGGGGCCAACGTCCTGACTTTC. Protein sequence: CASSLVVTGGANVLTF.

The chain recombines TRBV5-8 with TRBJ2-7, with D perhaps TRBD2 (5 bases). Per germline, CDR1 SGHTS and CDR2 YDEGEE. The CDR3 covers 15 residues. The germline V and J ends were trimmed by 4 bases and 4 bases, with 18 bases remaining between them. The CDR3, as DNA: TGTGCCAGCAGCCTTGACTGGGAGAGGTCATACGAGCAGTACTTC. Translation: CASSLDWERSYEQYF.

This clonotype appeared a few times. This chain links TRBV12-3 or TRBV12-4 with TRBJ2-2, with D tentatively TRBD2 (6 bases). V was clipped by 11 bases and J by 2 bases, with 15 bases between them. The CDR3 contains 14 residues. The CDR3, as DNA: TGTGCCGGGGGGTCGGGGGAAAACACCGGGGAGCTGTTTTTT. Its protein product is CAGGSGENTGELFF.

This rearrangement joins TRBV12-3 or TRBV12-4 to TRBJ1-3, with TRBD1 identical over 7 bases. The CDR3 runs 14 residues. Trimming at V came to 6 bases and at J to 4 bases, leaving 6 bases not matched to a gene. CDR3 nucleotide sequence: TGTGCCAGCAGACCGACAGGGCCCGGAAACACCATATATTTT. It is translated as CASRPTGPGNTIYF.

This clonotype was detected ten times or more. V is TRBV28 and J is TRBJ2-2; D is undetermined. The CDR3 runs 12 residues. Germline assignment: CDR1 MDHEN and CDR2 SYDVKM. V shed 6 bases and J shed 4 bases, with 6 bases lying between them. The CDR3 region is CASSRLTGELFF. The CDR3 DNA reads as TGTGCCAGCAGCCGTCTCACCGGGGAGCTGTTTTTT.

The chain has TRBV5-1 and TRBJ2-5, with D unclear. Germline loops: CDR1 SGHRS, CDR2 YFSETQ. The length of the CDR3 is 13 residues. V was clipped by 0 bases and J by 5 bases, with 8 bases between them. The CDR3: CASSLALLETQYF. Here the CDR3 DNA reads TGCGCCAGCAGCTTGGCCTTACTGGAGACCCAGTACTTC.

The table lists this clonotype with many counts. V gene TRBV6-2 or TRBV6-3 combines with J gene TRBJ1-5; D might be TRBD1 (5 bases). Trimming took 8 bases from V and 2 from J, leaving 25 bases between them. The germline V gene encodes CDR1 MNHEY and CDR2 SVGEGT. The CDR3 has 18 amino acids. CDR3 DNA sequence: TGTGCCAGCGGGAGGGGCAAGGTTGATCGGTACGGCAATCAGCCCCAGCATTTT. As protein: CASGRGKVDRYGNQPQHF.

The sample holds many counts of this clonotype. The rearrangement joins TRBV6-1 to TRBJ1-2; possible D gene TRBD1, 5 bases. This CDR3 is 11 amino acids long. The V end lost 8 bases, the J end lost 5 bases, and 9 bases lay between the germline ends. CDR1 and CDR2 (germline): MNHNS, SASEGT. CDR3 sequence reads: CASRGPYGYTF. The CDR3 coding sequence is TGTGCCAGCCGGGGCCCGTATGGCTACACCTTC.